These 21 T cell receptor beta chains were all obtained from the same sample, sequenced in a study of neurological immune-mediated disorders. TCRdb itself ran the 5' RACE reads through MiXCR, one entry per CDR3 protein. The sample records 120,000 or so distinct CDR3 sequences, roughly 3.2% being singletons. Specimen: PBMCs. These receptors were taken from a woman aged 25-40 years with multiple sclerosis.

In its sample, this clonotype was seen many times. The CDR3 sequence: CASSLGWTQNRNTEAFF. CDR3 DNA sequence: TGCGCCAGCAGCCTAGGTTGGACCCAAAATCGGAACACTGAAGCTTTCTTT. The genes are TRBV5-1 and TRBJ1-1; D unresolved. The germline CDR1 and CDR2 sequences are SGHRS and YFSETQ. Trimming removed 4 bases from V and 1 base from J, with 20 bases in between. The CDR3 covers 17 residues. The entire variable domain, with the rest obtained from reference TRBV5-1 and TRBJ1-1, is as follows: KAGVTQTPRYLIKTRGQQVTLSCSPISGHRSVSWYQQTPGQGLQFLFEYFSETQRNKGNFPGRFSGRQFSNSRSEMNVSTLELGDSALYLCASSLGWTQNRNTEAFFGQGTRLTVV.

This clonotype came up many times. The J gene is TRBJ2-1, the V gene TRBV27; D might be TRBD1 (6 bases). The CDR3 contains 16 residues. The germline V gene encodes CDR1 MNHEY and CDR2 SMNVEV (reference sequence). V was pared by 5 bases and J by 0 bases, with 14 bases between. In DNA, the CDR3 is TGTGCCAGCAGTAAACACAGGGCGAGCTCCTACAATGAGCAGTTCTTC. It is translated as CASSKHRASSYNEQFF.

In its sample, this clonotype was seen many times. The chain is built from TRBV18 and TRBJ2-7, with unresolved D. Germline CDR1 is KGHSH and CDR2 is LQKENI. V lost 4 bases, J lost 4 bases, and 14 bases lay in between. This CDR3 has 14 residues. The CDR3 DNA is TGTGCCAGCTCACGGGCCCAGACCCTTTACGAGCAGTACTTC. Residues: CASSRAQTLYEQYF.

This clonotype was found many times. This chain joins TRBV7-8 and TRBJ2-1, with 7 positions matching TRBD2. Germline assignment: CDR1 SGHVS and CDR2 FQNEAQ. With V trimmed by 4 bases and J by 0 bases, 6 bases remained unmatched. This CDR3 region has 16 residues. The CDR3 DNA reads as TGTGCCAGCAGCTCAAAAGCGGGGAGCTCCTACAATGAGCAGTTCTTC. It is translated as CASSSKAGSSYNEQFF.

This clonotype came up a few times. One junction end does not reproduce the germline sequence, and a read error may be involved. The rearrangement links TRBV12-3 or TRBV12-4 to TRBJ2-1; TRBD1 matches 8 bases. The CDR3 contains 12 residues. Here the CDR3 reads CDSSINRGEQFF. CDR3 coding DNA: TGTGACAGCAGCATTAACAGGGGGGAGCAGTTCTTC.

This clonotype was observed many times. The chain couples TRBV7-8 to TRBJ2-7; 7 nucleotides agree with TRBD1. Germline CDR1 is SGHVS and CDR2 is FQNEAQ. The CDR3 is 12 amino acids. The junction had 5 bases not matched to a gene; V was cut back by 5 bases and J by 7 bases. The CDR3 DNA follows: TGTGCCAGCAGCGAAGACAGGGAGGAGCAGTACTTC. Translated, it gives CASSEDREEQYF.

The V call is TRBV5-1, the J call TRBJ2-2, with 8 bases identical to TRBD1. V lost 4 bases, J lost 5 bases, and 7 bases stayed unmatched. Germline-derived CDR1 and CDR2 are SGHRS and YFSETQ. The CDR3 sequence is 15 residues long. Here the CDR3 reads CASSQDRVETGELFF. The CDR3 DNA follows: TGCGCCAGCAGCCAGGACAGGGTTGAAACCGGGGAGCTGTTTTTT.

This clonotype occurred many times. The CDR3 sequence: CASSLEWRGGNQPQHF. The DNA of the CDR3 is TGTGCCAGCAGTTTAGAGTGGCGGGGAGGGAATCAGCCCCAGCATTTT. The V and J genes are TRBV12-3 or TRBV12-4 and TRBJ1-5; no clear D. Trimming removed 1 base from V and 4 bases from J, with 14 bases in between. The CDR3 length is 16 residues.

This clonotype was seen a handful of times. The gene calls are TRBV3-1 and TRBJ2-5; D might be TRBD1 (6 bases). Trimming removed 0 bases from V and 6 bases from J, with 17 bases in between. From germline, CDR1 is LGHDT and CDR2 YNNKEL (reference sequence). The CDR3 sequence is 16 residues long. CDR3 DNA: TGTGCCAGCAGCCAAGATCGTCTTGGGGGCGCGCAGACCCAGTACTTC. Translation: CASSQDRLGGAQTQYF.

In this sample, this clonotype turned up many times. This chain joins TRBV4-3 and TRBJ1-5; no clear D. Trimming cost V 4 bases and J 2 bases, with 9 bases left between them. The CDR3 extends over 14 amino acids. CDR1 and CDR2 (germline): LGHNA, YSLEER. The CDR3 nucleotides read TGCGCCAGCAGCCTAAGGGTTGGCAATCAGCCCCAGCATTTT. It specifies CASSLRVGNQPQHF.

This clonotype was picked up many times. This chain links TRBV5-6 with TRBJ1-6, with D possibly matching TRBD1 (5 bases). Germline values: CDR1 SGHDT, CDR2 YYEEEE. Trimming stripped 4 bases from V and 7 bases from J, with 12 bases between. The CDR3 has 14 residues. The CDR3 DNA is TGTGCCAGCAGCACGGGACGTCTCAATTCACCCCTCCACTTT. Translation gives CASSTGRLNSPLHF. The whole variable domain, remainder taken from reference TRBV5-6 and TRBJ1-6, is DAGVTQSPTHLIKTRGQQVTLRCSPKSGHDTVSWYQQALGQGPQFIFQYYEEEERQRGNFPDRFSGHQFPNYSSELNVNALLLGDSALYLCASSTGRLNSPLHFGNGTRLTVT.

This clonotype showed up just a few times. Possible read error: a much larger clone is one base away. The CDR3 does not close with the conserved phenylalanine or tryptophan, likely indicating a read error. The rearrangement uses TRBV12-3 or TRBV12-4 and TRBJ1-6; D perhaps matches TRBD1 (6 bases). The CDR3 has 13 amino acids. Trimming removed 6 bases at V and 10 bases at J, with 13 bases between. The CDR3 here is CASRDSFGSPLHC. CDR3 DNA sequence: TGTGCCAGCAGGGACAGTTTTGGGTCACCCCTCCACTGT.

In the case of this clonotype: This CDR3 is missing its conserved last phenylalanine or tryptophan, likely due to a read error. The chain joins TRBV6-5 to TRBJ2-1, with 9 positions matching TRBD1. The V segment lost 10 bases and the J segment 7 bases; nucleotides outside the gene matches: 14. CDR3 length: 15 amino acids. CDR1 and CDR2 (germline): MNHEY, SVGAGI. CDR3 sequence: CANRLAGQGWNEQFY. The CDR3 DNA is TGTGCCAACAGGCTGGCGGGACAGGGTTGGAATGAGCAGTTCTAC.

This clonotype was observed many times. The chain has TRBV29-1 and TRBJ2-5, with 11 bases lining up with TRBD2. The CDR3 runs to 13 residues. V lost 6 bases, J lost 4 bases, and 4 bases stayed unmatched. Looked up from germline, CDR1 is SQVTM and CDR2 is ANQGSEA. In DNA, the CDR3 is TGCAGCGTGATTAGCGGGAGGGGAGAGACCCAGTACTTC. It translates to CSVISGRGETQYF.

This clonotype was observed at least ten times. V and J are TRBV3-1 and TRBJ2-3; D uncertain. The CDR3 extends over 14 amino acids. Between the trimmed V and J ends, which lost 1 base and 5 bases, there was a span of 10 bases. Looked up from germline, CDR1 is LGHDT and CDR2 is YNNKEL (reference sequence). The CDR3 region has the DNA TGTGCCAGCAGCCAAGTGAGAGTTTTAGATACGCAGTATTTT. Translated, it gives CASSQVRVLDTQYF.

This clonotype was observed at least ten times. V gene TRBV5-1 combines with J gene TRBJ2-2; D not resolved. This CDR3 is built from 14 residues. Per germline, CDR1 SGHRS and CDR2 YFSETQ. V was pared by 4 bases and J by 7 bases, with 14 bases between. The CDR3 DNA reads as TGCGCCAGCAGCCCTCGACTCTCTCACGGGGAGCTGTTTTTT. Its translation is CASSPRLSHGELFF.

This clonotype was recorded many times. V gene TRBV5-1 combines with J gene TRBJ1-2, with 10 nucleotides matching TRBD1. The CDR3 spans 16 residues. V was clipped by 4 bases and J by 5 bases; unmatched bases: 11. Germline V CDR1 and CDR2: SGHRS, YFSETQ. The CDR3 DNA sequence: TGCGCCAGCAGCCCCGGGACAGGGGACCGGAGGTATGGCTACACCTTC. Protein sequence: CASSPGTGDRRYGYTF. Combining the CDR3 with reference TRBV5-1 and TRBJ1-2 gives the whole variable domain KAGVTQTPRYLIKTRGQQVTLSCSPISGHRSVSWYQQTPGQGLQFLFEYFSETQRNKGNFPGRFSGRQFSNSRSEMNVSTLELGDSALYLCASSPGTGDRRYGYTFGSGTRLTVV.

This clonotype was counted many times. The chain employs TRBV5-6 and TRBJ1-1; possibly TRBD1 for D (6 bases). The length of the CDR3 is 13 residues. V lost 4 bases and J 1 base, leaving 8 bases between the germline ends. Germline V gene data show CDR1 as SGHDT and CDR2 as YYEEEE. The CDR3 coding sequence is TGTGCCAGCAGCCTGGACAGGAACACTGAAGCTTTCTTT. Its translation is CASSLDRNTEAFF.

This clonotype was picked up many times. The chain is built from TRBV7-2 and TRBJ2-1, with 7 positions matching TRBD2. V shed 7 bases, J shed 0 bases, and the junction held 6 bases outside the gene matches. CDR3 size: 15 residues. Germline CDR1 is SGHTA and CDR2 is FQGNSA. CDR3 sequence reads: CASNPTSASYNEQFF. The CDR3 DNA reads as TGTGCCAGCAATCCAACTAGCGCCTCCTACAATGAGCAGTTCTTC.

This clonotype was found many times. The V gene is TRBV12-3 or TRBV12-4, the J gene TRBJ1-5; no clear D gene. This CDR3 spans 15 amino acids. V lost 6 bases to trimming and J lost 2 bases, with 14 bases between them. The CDR3 reads CASSLDKAGNQPQHF. Here the CDR3 DNA reads TGTGCCAGCAGCCTCGACAAGGCGGGCAATCAGCCCCAGCATTTT.

In its sample, this clonotype was seen many times. This chain joins TRBV20-1 and TRBJ2-3; no firm D call. Trimming removed 3 bases from V and 3 bases from J, with 10 bases in between. Germline V lookup: CDR1 DFQATT, CDR2 SNEGSKA (reference sequence). The CDR3 extends over 13 amino acids. The CDR3 here is CSARVLGTDTQYF. The CDR3 DNA is TGCAGTGCTAGGGTTCTGGGGACAGATACGCAGTATTTT.